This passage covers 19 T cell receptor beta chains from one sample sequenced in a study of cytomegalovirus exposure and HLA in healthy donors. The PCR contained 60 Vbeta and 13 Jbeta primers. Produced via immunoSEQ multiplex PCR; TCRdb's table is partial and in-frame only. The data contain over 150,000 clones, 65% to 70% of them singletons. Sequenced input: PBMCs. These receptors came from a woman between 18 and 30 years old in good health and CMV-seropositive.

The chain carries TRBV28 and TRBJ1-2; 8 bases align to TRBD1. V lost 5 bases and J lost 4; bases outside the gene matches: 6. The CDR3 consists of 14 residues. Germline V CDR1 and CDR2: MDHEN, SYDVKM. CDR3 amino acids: CASSTGGSVYGYTF. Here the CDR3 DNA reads TGTGCCAGCAGTACAGGGGGTAGTGTCTATGGCTACACCTTC.

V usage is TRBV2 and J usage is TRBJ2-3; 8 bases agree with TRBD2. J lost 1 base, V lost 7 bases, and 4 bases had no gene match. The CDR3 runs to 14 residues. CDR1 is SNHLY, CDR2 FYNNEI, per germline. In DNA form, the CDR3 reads TGTGCCAGCATCCGGGAGGGAGGCACAGATACGCAGTATTTT. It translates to CASIREGGTDTQYF.

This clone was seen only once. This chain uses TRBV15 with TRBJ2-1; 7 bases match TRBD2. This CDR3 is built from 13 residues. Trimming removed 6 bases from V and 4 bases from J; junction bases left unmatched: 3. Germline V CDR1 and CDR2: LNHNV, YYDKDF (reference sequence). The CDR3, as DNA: TGTGCCACCAGTGCTAGCGGTTACAATGAGCAGTTCTTC. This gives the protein CATSASGYNEQFF.

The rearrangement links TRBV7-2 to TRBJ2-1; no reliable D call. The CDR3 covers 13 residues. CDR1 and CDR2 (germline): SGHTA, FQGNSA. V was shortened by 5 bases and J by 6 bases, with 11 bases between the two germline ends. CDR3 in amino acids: CASSPLLVNEQFF. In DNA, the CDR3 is TGTGCCAGCAGCCCGTTGTTAGTCAATGAGCAGTTCTTC.

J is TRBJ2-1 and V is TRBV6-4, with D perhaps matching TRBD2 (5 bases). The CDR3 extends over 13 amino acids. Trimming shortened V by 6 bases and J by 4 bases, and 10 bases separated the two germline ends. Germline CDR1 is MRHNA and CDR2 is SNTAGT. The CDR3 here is CASSEEVYNEQFF. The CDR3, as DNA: TGTGCCAGCAGCGAGGAGGTATACAATGAGCAGTTCTTC.

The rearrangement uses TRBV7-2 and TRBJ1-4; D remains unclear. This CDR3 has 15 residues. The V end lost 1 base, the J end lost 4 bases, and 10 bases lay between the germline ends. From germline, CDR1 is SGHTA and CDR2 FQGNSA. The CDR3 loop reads CASSLGGSFNEKLFF. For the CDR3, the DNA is TGTGCCAGCAGCTTAGGAGGGTCTTTTAATGAAAAACTGTTTTTT.

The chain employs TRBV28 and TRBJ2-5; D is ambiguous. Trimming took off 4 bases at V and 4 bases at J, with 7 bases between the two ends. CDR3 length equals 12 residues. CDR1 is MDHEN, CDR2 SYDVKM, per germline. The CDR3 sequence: CASSSRGETQYF. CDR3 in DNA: TGTGCCAGCAGTTCTCGAGGAGAGACCCAGTACTTC.

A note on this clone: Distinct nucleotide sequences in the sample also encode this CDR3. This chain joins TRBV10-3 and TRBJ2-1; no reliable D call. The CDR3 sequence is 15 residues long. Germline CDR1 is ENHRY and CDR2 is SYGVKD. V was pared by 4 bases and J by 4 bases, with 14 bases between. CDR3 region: CAISGERRAYNEQFF. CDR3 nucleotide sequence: TGTGCCATCAGTGGTGAGCGACGCGCTTACAATGAGCAGTTCTTC.

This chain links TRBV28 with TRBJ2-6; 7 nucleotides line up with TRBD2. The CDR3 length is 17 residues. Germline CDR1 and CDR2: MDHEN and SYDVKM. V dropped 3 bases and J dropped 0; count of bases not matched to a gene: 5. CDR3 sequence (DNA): TGTGCCAGCAGTTTGGGAGGGCCACCCTCTGGGGCCAACGTCCTGACTTTC. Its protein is CASSLGGPPSGANVLTF.

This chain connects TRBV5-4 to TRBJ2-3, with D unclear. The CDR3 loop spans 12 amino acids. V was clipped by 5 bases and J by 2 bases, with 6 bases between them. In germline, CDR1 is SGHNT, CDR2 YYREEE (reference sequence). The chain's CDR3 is CASSSVTDTQYF. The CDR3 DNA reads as TGTGCCAGCAGTTCCGTCACAGATACGCAGTATTTT.

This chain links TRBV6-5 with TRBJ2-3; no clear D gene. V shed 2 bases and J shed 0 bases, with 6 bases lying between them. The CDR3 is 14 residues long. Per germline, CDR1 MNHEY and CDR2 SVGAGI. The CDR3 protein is CASSYDGSTDTQYF. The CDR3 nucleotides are TGTGCCAGCAGTTACGACGGGAGCACAGATACGCAGTATTTT.

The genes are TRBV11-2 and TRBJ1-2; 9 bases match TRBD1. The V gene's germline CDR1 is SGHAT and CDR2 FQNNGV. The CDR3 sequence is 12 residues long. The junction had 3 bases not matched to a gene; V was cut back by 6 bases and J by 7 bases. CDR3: CASRPTGGGYTF. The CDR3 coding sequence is TGTGCCAGCAGACCGACAGGGGGTGGCTACACCTTC. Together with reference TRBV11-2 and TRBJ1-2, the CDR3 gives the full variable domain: EAGVAQSPRYKIIEKRQSVAFWCNPISGHATLYWYQQILGQGPKLLIQFQNNGVVDDSQLPKDRFSAERLKGVDSTLKIQPAKLEDSAVYLCASRPTGGGYTFGSGTRLTVV.

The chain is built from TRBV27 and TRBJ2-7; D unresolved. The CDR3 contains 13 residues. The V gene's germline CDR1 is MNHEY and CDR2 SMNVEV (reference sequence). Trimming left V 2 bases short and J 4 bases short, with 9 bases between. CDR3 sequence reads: CASSLLSEYEQYF. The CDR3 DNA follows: TGTGCCAGCAGTTTACTGTCAGAATACGAGCAGTACTTC.

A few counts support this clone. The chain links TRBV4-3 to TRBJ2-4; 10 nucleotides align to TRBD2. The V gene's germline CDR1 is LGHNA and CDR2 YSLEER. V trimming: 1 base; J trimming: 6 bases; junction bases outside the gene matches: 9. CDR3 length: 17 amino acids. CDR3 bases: TGCGCCAGCAGCCAAGCGTGGGTTAGCGGGGGGCCAAACATTCAGTACTTC. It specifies CASSQAWVSGGPNIQYF.

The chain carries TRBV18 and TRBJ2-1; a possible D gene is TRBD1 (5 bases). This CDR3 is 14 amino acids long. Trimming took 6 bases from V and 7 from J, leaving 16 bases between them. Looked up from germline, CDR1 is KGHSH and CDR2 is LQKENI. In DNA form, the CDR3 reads TGTGCCAGCTCGGGGCTTACGGATTGGAATGAGCAGTTCTTC. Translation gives CASSGLTDWNEQFF.

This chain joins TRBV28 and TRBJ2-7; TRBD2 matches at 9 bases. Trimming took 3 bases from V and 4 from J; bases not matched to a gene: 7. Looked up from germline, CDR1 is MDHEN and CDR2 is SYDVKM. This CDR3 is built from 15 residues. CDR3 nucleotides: TGTGCCAGCAGTTTTCGCGGTACTAGCGGGTACGAGCAGTACTTC. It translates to CASSFRGTSGYEQYF.

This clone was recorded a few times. As DNA, the CDR3 is TGTGCCTGGAGGGCGCGGACAGGCGGCGCTTTCTTT. Its protein is CAWRARTGGAFF. The V call is TRBV30, the J call TRBJ1-1; 7 bases fit TRBD1. V shed 3 bases, J shed 11 bases, and the junction held 9 bases outside the gene matches. Germline CDR1 GTSNPN, CDR2 SVGIG (reference sequence). CDR3 size: 12 residues.

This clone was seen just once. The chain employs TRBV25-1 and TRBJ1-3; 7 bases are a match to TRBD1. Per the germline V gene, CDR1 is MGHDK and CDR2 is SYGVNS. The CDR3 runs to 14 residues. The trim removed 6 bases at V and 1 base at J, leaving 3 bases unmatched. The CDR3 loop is CASSIQGSGNTIYF. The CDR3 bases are TGTGCCAGCAGCATACAGGGGTCTGGAAACACCATATATTTT.

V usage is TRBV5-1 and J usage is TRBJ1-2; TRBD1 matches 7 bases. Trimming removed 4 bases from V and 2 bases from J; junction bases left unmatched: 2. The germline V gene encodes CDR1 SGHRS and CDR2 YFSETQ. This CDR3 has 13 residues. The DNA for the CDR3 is TGCGCCAGCAGCGCGGGACAGAACTATGGCTACACCTTC. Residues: CASSAGQNYGYTF.